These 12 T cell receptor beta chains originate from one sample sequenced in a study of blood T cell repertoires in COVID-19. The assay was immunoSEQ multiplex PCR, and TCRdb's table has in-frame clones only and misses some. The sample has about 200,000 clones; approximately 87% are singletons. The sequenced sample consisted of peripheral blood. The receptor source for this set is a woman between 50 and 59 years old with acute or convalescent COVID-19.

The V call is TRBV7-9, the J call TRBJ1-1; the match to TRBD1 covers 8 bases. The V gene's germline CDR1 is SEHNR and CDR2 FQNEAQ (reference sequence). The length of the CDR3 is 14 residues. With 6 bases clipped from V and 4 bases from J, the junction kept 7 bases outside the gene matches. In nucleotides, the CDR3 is TGTGCCAGCAGATTCGACAGGGGAGGCACTGAAGCTTTCTTT. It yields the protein CASRFDRGGTEAFF.

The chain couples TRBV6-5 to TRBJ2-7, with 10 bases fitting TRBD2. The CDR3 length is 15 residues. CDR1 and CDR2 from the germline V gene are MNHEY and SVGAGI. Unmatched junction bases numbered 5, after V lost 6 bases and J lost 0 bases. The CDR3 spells CASRYGTSDSYEQYF. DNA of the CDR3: TGTGCCAGCAGGTACGGGACTAGCGACTCCTACGAGCAGTACTTC.

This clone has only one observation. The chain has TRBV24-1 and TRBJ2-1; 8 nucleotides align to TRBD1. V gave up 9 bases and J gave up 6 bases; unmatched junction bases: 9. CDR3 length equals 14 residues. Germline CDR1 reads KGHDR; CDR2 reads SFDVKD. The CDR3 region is CATSETGVVNEQFF. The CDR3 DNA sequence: TGTGCCACCTCCGAGACAGGGGTGGTCAATGAGCAGTTCTTC.

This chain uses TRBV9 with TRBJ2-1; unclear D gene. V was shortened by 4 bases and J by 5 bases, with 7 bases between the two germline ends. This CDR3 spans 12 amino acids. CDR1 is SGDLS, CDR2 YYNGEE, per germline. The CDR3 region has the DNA TGTGCCAGCAGCCCTCAGGACAATGAGCAGTTCTTC. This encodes CASSPQDNEQFF.

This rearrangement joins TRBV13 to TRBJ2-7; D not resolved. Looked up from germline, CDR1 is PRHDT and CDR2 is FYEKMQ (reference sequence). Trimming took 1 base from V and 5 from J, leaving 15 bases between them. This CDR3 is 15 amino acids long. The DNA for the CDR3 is TGTGCCAGCAGCTTAGAGGTCGGGTTAACCGACGAGCAGTACTTC. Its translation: CASSLEVGLTDEQYF.

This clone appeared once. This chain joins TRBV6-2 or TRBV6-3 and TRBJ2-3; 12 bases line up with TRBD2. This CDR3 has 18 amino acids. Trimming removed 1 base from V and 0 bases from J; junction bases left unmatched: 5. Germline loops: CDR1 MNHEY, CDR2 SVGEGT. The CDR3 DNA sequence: TGTGCCAGCAGTTACTTTTGGACTAGCGGGATGAGCACAGATACGCAGTATTTT. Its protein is CASSYFWTSGMSTDTQYF.

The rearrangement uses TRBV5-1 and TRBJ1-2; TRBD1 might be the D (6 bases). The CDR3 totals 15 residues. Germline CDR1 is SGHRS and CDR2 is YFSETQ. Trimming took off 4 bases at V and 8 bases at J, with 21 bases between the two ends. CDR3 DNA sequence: TGCGCCAGCAGCACCACGGGACAAACGAGGGAGGGCTACACCTTC. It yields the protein CASSTTGQTREGYTF.

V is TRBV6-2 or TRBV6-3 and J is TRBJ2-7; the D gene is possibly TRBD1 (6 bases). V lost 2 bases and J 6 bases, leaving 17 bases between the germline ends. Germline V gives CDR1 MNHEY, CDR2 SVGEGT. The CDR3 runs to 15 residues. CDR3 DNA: TGTGCCAGCAGTTACGCTCCCAGGGGTTTGGGCGAGCAGTACTTC. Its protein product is CASSYAPRGLGEQYF.

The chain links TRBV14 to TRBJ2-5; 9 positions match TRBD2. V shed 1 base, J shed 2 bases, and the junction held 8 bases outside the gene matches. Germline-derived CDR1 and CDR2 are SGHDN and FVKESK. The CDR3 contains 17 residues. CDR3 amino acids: CASSQVLSGGPQETQYF. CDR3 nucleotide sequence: TGTGCCAGCAGCCAAGTACTAAGCGGGGGGCCACAAGAGACCCAGTACTTC.

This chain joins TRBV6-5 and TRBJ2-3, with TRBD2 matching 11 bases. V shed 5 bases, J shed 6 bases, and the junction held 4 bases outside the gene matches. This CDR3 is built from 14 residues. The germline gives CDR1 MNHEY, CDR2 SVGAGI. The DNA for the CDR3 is TGTGCCAGCAGTAGGACTAGCGGGCACGATACGCAGTATTTT. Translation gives CASSRTSGHDTQYF.

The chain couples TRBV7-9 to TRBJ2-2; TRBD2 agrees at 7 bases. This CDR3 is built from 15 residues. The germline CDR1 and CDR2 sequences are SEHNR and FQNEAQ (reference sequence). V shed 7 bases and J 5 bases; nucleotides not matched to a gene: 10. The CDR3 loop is CASIKAQGGTGELFF. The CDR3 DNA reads TGTGCCAGCATAAAGGCCCAGGGAGGGACCGGGGAGCTGTTTTTT.

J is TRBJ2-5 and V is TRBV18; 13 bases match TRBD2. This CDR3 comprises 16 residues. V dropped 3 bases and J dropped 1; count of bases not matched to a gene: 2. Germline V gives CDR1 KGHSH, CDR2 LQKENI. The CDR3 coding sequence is TGTGCCAGCTCACCTGGGACTAGCGGGACCCAAGAGACCCAGTACTTC. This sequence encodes CASSPGTSGTQETQYF.